One sample yielded the 9 T cell receptor beta chains listed below, sequenced in a study of cytomegalovirus exposure and HLA in healthy donors. This PCR relied on a set of 60 Vbeta primers and 13 Jbeta primers. Here immunoSEQ multiplex PCR was the method, and the copy in TCRdb shows in-frame clones only, minus some. The data show fewer than 150,000 clones, with over 60% seen just once and 2% held by the top ten. The sample comprised PBMCs. All receptors derive from a man in his thirties or forties in good health and CMV-seronegative.

This clone occurred once. This sequence joins TRBV11-1 and TRBJ1-3; D unclear. Between the trimmed V and J ends, which lost 3 bases and 2 bases, there was a span of 14 bases. From germline, CDR1 is SGHAT and CDR2 FQDESV (reference sequence). The CDR3 consists of 16 residues. CDR3 sequence: CASSLDYRSAGNTIYF. DNA of the CDR3: TGTGCCAGCAGCTTGGACTATCGGAGTGCTGGAAACACCATATATTTT.

The CDR3 DNA follows: TGTGCCAGCAGCCGCGGACAGCTAAACACCATATATTTT. It specifies CASSRGQLNTIYF. The chain joins TRBV5-6 to TRBJ1-3; weak D call: TRBD1 (6 bases). V shed 4 bases and J shed 6 bases, with 11 bases lying between them. CDR3 length equals 13 residues. Germline V lookup: CDR1 SGHDT, CDR2 YYEEEE.

The chain is built from TRBV4-2 and TRBJ2-2; TRBD2 matches 11 bases. This CDR3 has 17 amino acids. Losses at the gene ends were 3 bases for V and 3 bases for J; bases not matched to a gene: 6. The germline gives CDR1 LGHNA, CDR2 YNFKEQ. In nucleotides, the CDR3 is TGTGCCAGCAGCCAGGGCGGACTAGCGGGTTACACCGGGGAGCTGTTTTTT. Protein product: CASSQGGLAGYTGELFF.

The V call is TRBV30, the J call TRBJ2-7; D is possibly TRBD2 (6 bases). Germline V gives CDR1 GTSNPN, CDR2 SVGIG (reference sequence). There are 11 residues in the CDR3. Trimming took 4 bases from V and 7 from J, leaving 11 bases between them. In DNA form, the CDR3 reads TGTGCCTGGAACACCGCGGGGGAGCAGTACTTC. This gives the protein CAWNTAGEQYF.

In this sample, this clone turned up once. The chain links TRBV25-1 to TRBJ2-1; D not certain. The V gene lost 0 bases and the J gene lost 10 bases, with 7 bases spanning the gap. The CDR3 spans 12 residues. Germline values: CDR1 MGHDK, CDR2 SYGVNS. The CDR3 sequence is CASSEYNREQFF. DNA of the CDR3: TGTGCCAGCAGTGAATATAATCGGGAGCAGTTCTTC. The full variable domain, completed using reference TRBV25-1 and TRBJ2-1, is EADIYQTPRYLVIGTGKKITLECSQTMGHDKMYWYQQDPGMELHLIHYSYGVNSTEKGDLSSESTVSRIRTEHFPLTLESARPSHTSQYLCASSEYNREQFFGPGTRLTVL.

The J gene is TRBJ2-7, the V gene TRBV28; TRBD2 agrees at 10 bases. Trimming removed 6 bases from V and 4 bases from J; junction bases left unmatched: 9. Germline loops: CDR1 MDHEN, CDR2 SYDVKM. This CDR3 has 15 residues. CDR3 in amino acids: CASSPSGRARYEQYF. In DNA, the CDR3 is TGTGCCAGCAGCCCGAGCGGGAGGGCCCGATACGAGCAGTACTTC.

The genes are TRBV5-4 and TRBJ2-3; weak D call: TRBD1 (5 bases). Germline assignment: CDR1 SGHNT and CDR2 YYREEE (reference sequence). This CDR3 spans 13 amino acids. V was pared by 2 bases and J by 5 bases, with 9 bases between. CDR3 in amino acids: CASSLGVRDTQYF. The CDR3, as DNA: TGTGCCAGCAGCTTAGGGGTCAGAGATACGCAGTATTTT.

The chain carries TRBV7-9 and TRBJ1-2; D uncertain. The germline gives CDR1 SEHNR, CDR2 FQNEAQ (reference sequence). With 8 bases removed from V and 8 bases from J, the gap between germline ends came to 21 bases. This CDR3 has 14 residues. For the CDR3, the DNA is TGTGCCAGCTACCGCTTCGGAGGCGAGGAGGGCTACACCTTC. It yields the protein CASYRFGGEEGYTF. Using reference TRBV7-9 and TRBJ1-2 for the parts outside the CDR3, the full variable domain is DTGVSQNPRHKITKRGQNVTFRCDPISEHNRLYWYRQTLGQGPEFLTYFQNEAQLEKSRLLSDRFSAERPKGSFSTLEIQRTEQGDSAMYLCASYRFGGEEGYTFGSGTRLTVV.

The rearrangement uses TRBV15 and TRBJ2-3; 8 bases fit TRBD1. The CDR3 extends over 17 amino acids. V was pared by 2 bases and J by 1 base, with 8 bases of the junction left unmatched. Germline CDR1 is LNHNV and CDR2 is YYDKDF (reference sequence). CDR3 residues: CATSRPLGQGGTDTQYF. DNA of the CDR3: TGTGCCACCAGCAGACCCTTAGGACAGGGCGGCACAGATACGCAGTATTTT.